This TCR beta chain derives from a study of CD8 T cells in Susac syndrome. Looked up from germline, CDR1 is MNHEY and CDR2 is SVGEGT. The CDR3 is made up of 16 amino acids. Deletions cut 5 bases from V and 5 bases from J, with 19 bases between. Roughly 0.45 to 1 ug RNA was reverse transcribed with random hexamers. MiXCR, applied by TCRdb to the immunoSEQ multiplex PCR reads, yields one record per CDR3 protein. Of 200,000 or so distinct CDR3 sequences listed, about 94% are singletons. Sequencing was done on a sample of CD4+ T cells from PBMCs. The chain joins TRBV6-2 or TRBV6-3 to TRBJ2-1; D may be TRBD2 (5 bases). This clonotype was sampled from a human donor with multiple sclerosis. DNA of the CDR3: TGTGCCAGCAGTCCCCCGAGGGATGAGAGGGACAATGAGCAGTTCTTC. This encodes CASSPPRDERDNEQFF.